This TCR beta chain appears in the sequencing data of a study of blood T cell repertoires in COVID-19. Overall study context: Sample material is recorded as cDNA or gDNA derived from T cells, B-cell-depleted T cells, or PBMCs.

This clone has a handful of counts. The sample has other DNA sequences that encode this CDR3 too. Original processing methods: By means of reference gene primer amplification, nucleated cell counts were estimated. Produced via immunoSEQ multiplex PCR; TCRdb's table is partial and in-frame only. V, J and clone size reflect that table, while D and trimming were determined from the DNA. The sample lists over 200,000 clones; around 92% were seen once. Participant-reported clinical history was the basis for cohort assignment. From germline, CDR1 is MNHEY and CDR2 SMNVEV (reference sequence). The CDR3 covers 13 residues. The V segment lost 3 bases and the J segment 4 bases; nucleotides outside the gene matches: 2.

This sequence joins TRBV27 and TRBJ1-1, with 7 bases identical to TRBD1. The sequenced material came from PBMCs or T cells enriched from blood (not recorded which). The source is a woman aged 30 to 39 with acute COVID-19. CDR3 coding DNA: TGTGCCAGCAGTTTGGAGGGGGCCACTGAAGCTTTCTTT. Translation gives CASSLEGATEAFF.